This T cell receptor beta chain derives from a study of regulatory T cells in long-lasting Graves disease. Assembly of TCR beta libraries relied on iRepertoire HTBI primers together with Arm-PCR of CDR3 regions. TCRdb passed the multiplex PCR reads through MiXCR, listing each CDR3 protein once. The table has 420,000 or so distinct CDR3 sequences, about a sixth seen once; the top ten hold roughly 23%. This clonotype appeared a few times. Antigen: not known. The length of the CDR3 is 11 residues. V gave up 5 bases and J gave up 3 bases, with 2 bases separating them. Per germline, CDR1 SGHTA and CDR2 FQGTGA. General observations from the study: Persistent disease samples used TRBV28, TRBJ1-2 and TRBJ2-5 preferentially.

This sample's time point: newly diagnosed GD, antithyroid drugs for less than 3 months. The TCR library used RNA extracted from PBMCs. Separately, the same data were catalogued under a study of T cells in Graves' hyperthyroidism and ophthalmopathy. That study adds: Patients aged 18 to 65 with hyperthyroidism were newly diagnosed, with duration under 2 months.

This TCR was recovered from a woman aged 18 to 35 with Graves disease. The chain employs TRBV7-3 and TRBJ1-5; no reliable D call. The source material was peripheral blood mononuclear cells (PBMCs), sampled at new diagnosis, from a patient treated with antithyroid drugs. The CDR3 loop reads CASSPNQPQHF. In DNA, the CDR3 is TGTGCCAGCAGCCCCAATCAGCCCCAGCATTTT.